This T cell receptor beta chain was sequenced for a study of beta chain features in type 1 diabetes. Looking at the study overall: Across every sample, around 100,000,000 sorted cells were examined in total.

This clone was counted between two and nine times. Its antigen remains unknown. The junction had 13 bases not matched to a gene; V was cut back by 1 base and J by 6 bases. The CDR3 spans 19 residues. In germline, CDR1 is SGHRS, CDR2 YFSETQ. The sequenced template was cDNA made from the entire isolated RNA. Profiled with immunoSEQ multiplex PCR; TCRdb holds only in-frame clones, not every one. The table shows approximately 200,000 clones, with around 10% occurring only once. Notes on the study in general: Type 1 diabetes patients showed a moderate but significant shortening of TCRB CDR3s in all four CD4+ subsets.

The rearrangement links TRBV5-1 to TRBJ1-6, with 10 positions matching TRBD1. The sample consisted of naive CD4+ T cells from blood. This sequence originates from a woman younger than 35 in good health. The CDR3 region is CASSLFWDRGKSGNSPLHF. CDR3 nucleotides: TGCGCCAGCAGCTTGTTCTGGGACAGGGGTAAATCGGGTAATTCACCCCTCCACTTT.